The clone carrying this T cell receptor beta chain turned up a few times. Its antigen is not identified. Germline values: CDR1 LGHNA, CDR2 YSLEER. V was pared by 4 bases and J by 0 bases, with 16 bases between. The CDR3 consists of 17 residues. This record belongs to a study of response to subunit inactivated influenza vaccine. Study results and limitations: Each seasonal flu vaccination may recruit only limited new T cells, authors suggested.

TCRdb re-called the RT-PCR reads with MiXCR, one entry per CDR3 protein. Here the sample spans approximately 730,000 distinct CDR3 sequences, approximately 14% being singletons. This sequence was found in a man between 45 and 60 years old who received an inactivated influenza vaccine. Source: PBMCs from blood, taken less than 15 days before vaccination. The gene calls are TRBV4-3 and TRBJ2-1, with D possibly called TRBD1 or TRBD2 (5 bases each). In DNA form, the CDR3 reads TGCGCCAGCAGCCCGTGGGGCGGGCCGAGCTCCTACAATGAGCAGTTCTTC. It codes for CASSPWGGPSSYNEQFF.